Below are 28 T cell receptor beta chains sequenced from a single sample in a study of CD8+ T cells in alopecia areata. The sequencing template was cDNA reverse transcribed from extracted RNA. The repertoire was sequenced with immunoSEQ multiplex PCR; TCRdb's copy has only in-frame clones and lacks some. The repertoire consists of hundreds of thousands of clones, with 50% to 60% occurring once and the leading ten covering approximately 0.44%. Material: CD4+ T cells sorted from blood, obtained at week 0. The source of these receptors is a human donor with alopecia areata.

This clone showed up just a few times. CDR3 amino acids: CASSRDRESYGYTF. CDR3 sequence (DNA): TGCGCCAGCAGCAGGGACAGAGAAAGCTATGGCTACACCTTC. The chain couples TRBV5-1 to TRBJ1-2; 7 bases are shared with TRBD1. The length of the CDR3 is 14 residues. Germline CDR1 SGHRS, CDR2 YFSETQ. J lost 4 bases, V lost 4 bases, and 7 bases had no gene match.

The V and J genes are TRBV27 and TRBJ2-5; D not resolved. The CDR3 runs 14 residues. The germline V gene has CDR1 MNHEY and CDR2 SMNVEV (reference sequence). V lost 8 bases, J lost 6 bases, and 19 bases lay in between. The CDR3 region is CASSARGAMKTQYF. DNA of the CDR3: TGTGCCAGCTCCGCAAGAGGAGCGATGAAGACCCAGTACTTC.

The rearrangement uses TRBV29-1 and TRBJ2-3; the match to TRBD1 covers 11 bases. The CDR3 contains 15 residues. Per the germline V gene, CDR1 is SQVTM and CDR2 is ANQGSEA. Trimming took 8 bases from V and 2 from J; bases not matched to a gene: 9. CDR3 DNA sequence: TGCAGCTCAGCTCGGACAGGGGGCAACACAGATACGCAGTATTTT. Translated, it gives CSSARTGGNTDTQYF.

J is TRBJ2-3 and V is TRBV19, with D perhaps TRBD1 or TRBD2 (6 bases each). The CDR3 runs to 13 residues. Trimming pared 7 bases from V and 5 bases from J, leaving 13 bases between. Germline V CDR1 and CDR2: LNHDA, SQIVND (reference sequence). The DNA for the CDR3 is TGTGCCAGTACTCCTGGAGGGGGAGATACGCAGTATTTT. Protein product: CASTPGGGDTQYF.

The rearrangement uses TRBV6-5 and TRBJ2-7; TRBD2 aligns across 9 bases. Losses at the gene ends were 5 bases for V and 5 bases for J; bases not matched to a gene: 7. Germline CDR1 MNHEY, CDR2 SVGAGI. The CDR3 consists of 14 residues. The CDR3 spells CASSVRGLANEQYF. CDR3 sequence (DNA): TGTGCCAGCAGTGTCAGGGGACTAGCTAACGAGCAGTACTTC.

The V call is TRBV27, the J call TRBJ1-1; 8 bases agree with TRBD1. The CDR3 is made up of 14 amino acids. Germline V gene data show CDR1 as MNHEY and CDR2 as SMNVEV (reference sequence). Unmatched junction bases numbered 5, after V lost 7 bases and J lost 1 base. The CDR3 nucleotides read TGTGCCAGCAACCGGGACAGGACGAACACTGAAGCTTTCTTT. This codes for CASNRDRTNTEAFF.

This chain uses TRBV5-4 with TRBJ1-6; TRBD1 might be the D (6 bases). Trimming stripped 2 bases from V and 8 bases from J, with 8 bases between. CDR3 length: 13 residues. CDR1 is SGHNT, CDR2 YYREEE, per germline (reference sequence). In DNA, the CDR3 is TGTGCCAGCAGCTTACAGGGTGATTCACCCCTCCACTTT. Translated: CASSLQGDSPLHF. The variable domain in full, with the rest retrieved from reference TRBV5-4 and TRBJ1-6, is ETGVTQSPTHLIKTRGQQVTLRCSSQSGHNTVSWYQQALGQGPQFIFQYYREEENGRGNFPPRFSGLQFPNYSSELNVNALELDDSALYLCASSLQGDSPLHFGNGTRLTVT.

The V call is TRBV6-6, the J call TRBJ2-3; the match to TRBD1 covers 11 bases. Germline CDR1 reads MNHNY; CDR2 reads SVGAGI (reference sequence). The V gene end was trimmed by 7 bases and the J gene end by 3 bases; junction bases not matched to a gene: 3. The length of the CDR3 is 14 residues. This CDR3 is CASIRDRGTDTQYF. Written as DNA, the CDR3 is TGTGCCAGCATCAGGGACAGGGGGACAGATACGCAGTATTTT.

The CDR3 reads CASSPSGVNTEAFF. The CDR3 bases are TGTGCCAGTAGTCCCTCGGGGGTGAACACTGAAGCTTTCTTT. The genes are TRBV19 and TRBJ1-1; possible D gene TRBD1, 5 bases. The CDR3 sequence is 14 residues long. CDR1 is LNHDA and CDR2 is SQIVND in the germline V gene (reference sequence). Trimming shortened V by 5 bases and J by 0 bases, and 10 bases separated the two germline ends.

The chain has TRBV30 and TRBJ2-3; the match to TRBD1 covers 7 bases. This CDR3 is 12 amino acids long. The ends lost 3 bases at V and 5 bases at J; junction bases unmatched: 2. Germline-derived CDR1 and CDR2 are GTSNPN and SVGIG (reference sequence). The CDR3 protein is CAWRTGKDTQYF. DNA for the CDR3: TGTGCCTGGAGGACAGGGAAAGATACGCAGTATTTT.

This clone was counted between two and nine times. Within the sample, other DNA sequences also encode this same CDR3. The chain carries TRBV18 and TRBJ2-7, with 11 bases aligning to TRBD2. The length of the CDR3 is 14 residues. Germline V lookup: CDR1 KGHSH, CDR2 LQKENI. The junction had 1 base not matched to a gene; V was cut back by 3 bases and J by 3 bases. The CDR3 DNA reads TGTGCCAGCTCACCCGGGACTAGCGGCTACGAGCAGTACTTC. Amino acids: CASSPGTSGYEQYF. The full variable domain, completed using reference TRBV18 and TRBJ2-7, is NAGVMQNPRHLVRRRGQEARLRCSPMKGHSHVYWYRQLPEEGLKFMVYLQKENIIDESGMPKERFSAEFPKEGPSILRIQQVVRGDSAAYFCASSPGTSGYEQYFGPGTRLTVT.

This chain's CDR3 is CASSQEPAGDYGYTF. CDR3 DNA: TGTGCCAGCAGCCAAGAGCCGGCAGGCGACTATGGCTACACCTTC. The gene calls are TRBV4-2 and TRBJ1-2; the D is unclear. CDR1 and CDR2 (germline): LGHNA, YNFKEQ. The CDR3 consists of 15 residues. V lost 0 bases and J 3 bases, leaving 11 bases between the germline ends.

The rearrangement uses TRBV30 and TRBJ2-2; D gene ambiguous. The germline V and J ends were trimmed by 2 bases and 3 bases, with 7 bases remaining between them. The CDR3 length is 13 residues. Germline loops: CDR1 GTSNPN, CDR2 SVGIG (reference sequence). The CDR3 protein is CAWSLHDTGELFF. The CDR3 bases are TGTGCCTGGAGTTTACACGACACCGGGGAGCTGTTTTTT.

The rearrangement joins TRBV9 to TRBJ2-3, with a tentative D call TRBD2 (5 bases). The CDR3 spans 16 residues. Germline V gene sequence: CDR1 SGDLS, CDR2 YYNGEE. V dropped 3 bases and J dropped 2 bases, with 16 bases sitting between them. The CDR3 nucleotides read TGTGCCAGCAGCGCTGGGAGCGGTTTGAACACAGATACGCAGTATTTT. Protein: CASSAGSGLNTDTQYF.

This clone was seen more than once but under ten times. V and J are TRBV7-9 and TRBJ2-7, with D possibly TRBD1 on 5 matching bases. V was pared by 2 bases and J by 4 bases, with 6 bases between. The germline CDR1 and CDR2 sequences are SEHNR and FQNEAQ (reference sequence). This CDR3 comprises 12 residues. In DNA form, the CDR3 reads TGTGCCAGCAGCTTAAGGGGATACGAGCAGTACTTC. Residues: CASSLRGYEQYF.

The chain employs TRBV29-1 and TRBJ1-2; 8 nucleotides agree with TRBD1. This CDR3 spans 13 amino acids. CDR1 is SQVTM, CDR2 ANQGSEA, per germline. Trimming at V came to 5 bases and at J to 8 bases, leaving 10 bases not matched to a gene. The CDR3 coding sequence is TGCAGCGTTCTCCTAGACAGGGGACAGGGCTACACCTTC. Translated, it gives CSVLLDRGQGYTF.

The rearrangement joins TRBV4-1 to TRBJ2-7; 9 bases agree with TRBD1. Trimming at V came to 4 bases and at J to 4 bases, leaving 5 bases not matched to a gene. CDR1 and CDR2 from the germline V gene are MGHRA and YSYEKL. The CDR3 spans 14 residues. CDR3 DNA: TGCGCCAGCAGCCGGCCGGGACAGGGTTACGAGCAGTACTTC. Encoded protein: CASSRPGQGYEQYF.

The V gene is TRBV4-2, the J gene TRBJ2-5, with 11 bases aligning to TRBD2. CDR3 length equals 18 residues. In germline, CDR1 is LGHNA, CDR2 YNFKEQ. J gave up 4 bases and V 1 base, and 11 bases lay outside the gene matches. CDR3 DNA: TGTGCCAGCAGCCAAGCCTCGGGTCTAGCGGGAGGTGGAGAGACCCAGTACTTC. Translated: CASSQASGLAGGGETQYF.

This sequence joins TRBV29-1 and TRBJ1-2; possible D gene TRBD1, 6 bases. Trimming left V 7 bases short and J 3 bases short, with 18 bases between. CDR3 length: 14 amino acids. Germline V gene lookup returns CDR1 SQVTM and CDR2 ANQGSEA. DNA for the CDR3: TGCAGCGGTCGAACCCAATCAGGGGACTATGGCTACACCTTC. This sequence encodes CSGRTQSGDYGYTF.

The chain couples TRBV2 to TRBJ1-5; 7 bases align to TRBD1. The CDR3 totals 14 residues. Germline CDR1 reads SNHLY; CDR2 reads FYNNEI. V lost 6 bases, J lost 3 bases, and 5 bases stayed unmatched. The CDR3 sequence: CASRWDSNNQPQHF. The CDR3 DNA is TGTGCCAGCAGATGGGACAGCAACAATCAGCCCCAGCATTTT.

The V and J genes are TRBV2 and TRBJ2-3; maybe TRBD1 (6 bases). CDR1 SNHLY and CDR2 FYNNEI come from the germline V gene. V shed 7 bases and J shed 2 bases, with 16 bases lying between them. The CDR3 runs 15 residues. CDR3 sequence: CASTKQGTATDTQYF. Written as DNA, the CDR3 is TGTGCCAGCACCAAACAGGGCACCGCCACAGATACGCAGTATTTT.

The J gene is TRBJ2-5, the V gene TRBV29-1, with 12 bases that match TRBD2. The CDR3 totals 14 residues. The V gene end was trimmed by 3 bases and the J gene end by 2 bases; junction bases not matched to a gene: 1. CDR1 is SQVTM and CDR2 is ANQGSEA in the germline V gene. CDR3 region: CSVDGTSGQETQYF. As DNA, the CDR3 is TGCAGCGTTGATGGGACTAGCGGGCAAGAGACCCAGTACTTC.

The chain carries TRBV11-2 and TRBJ1-4, with TRBD1 identical over 10 bases. The CDR3 length is 15 residues. V lost 5 bases, J lost 7 bases, and 7 bases stayed unmatched. Germline CDR1 reads SGHAT; CDR2 reads FQNNGV. The CDR3 loop is CASSRDRGRVEKLFF. CDR3 DNA sequence: TGTGCCAGCAGCCGAGACAGGGGGCGTGTTGAAAAACTGTTTTTT.

Only a few counts were recorded for this clone. This sequence joins TRBV7-9 and TRBJ2-7; TRBD1 agrees at 8 bases. Looked up from germline, CDR1 is SEHNR and CDR2 is FQNEAQ (reference sequence). This CDR3 contains 16 residues. Unmatched junction bases numbered 8, after V lost 4 bases and J lost 0 bases. CDR3 coding DNA: TGTGCCAGCAGCTCAGGGGGCAGGGGGATCTCCTACGAGCAGTACTTC. Translated, it gives CASSSGGRGISYEQYF.

The table lists this clone with a few counts. This chain connects TRBV5-1 to TRBJ2-3; no clear D gene. CDR1 and CDR2 (germline): SGHRS, YFSETQ. The V end was cut by 2 bases, the J end by 0 bases, with 7 bases between. This CDR3 is built from 14 residues. CDR3 sequence: CASSFYSSTDTQYF. In DNA, the CDR3 is TGCGCCAGCAGCTTCTATTCTAGCACAGATACGCAGTATTTT. Full variable domain (remainder filled in from reference TRBV5-1 and TRBJ2-3): KAGVTQTPRYLIKTRGQQVTLSCSPISGHRSVSWYQQTPGQGLQFLFEYFSETQRNKGNFPGRFSGRQFSNSRSEMNVSTLELGDSALYLCASSFYSSTDTQYFGPGTRLTVL.

CDR3 in DNA: TGTGCCAGCAGAGCGACAAGGACCCTCTATGGCTACACCTTC. Amino acids: CASRATRTLYGYTF. This chain uses TRBV6-5 with TRBJ1-2; D not certain. Germline V gene sequence: CDR1 MNHEY, CDR2 SVGAGI. This CDR3 is 14 amino acids long. V lost 6 bases and J 4 bases, leaving 15 bases between the germline ends.

Worth noting for this clone: An end of the junction does not agree with germline; a read error may underlie this. The chain employs TRBV29-1 and TRBJ1-1; no clear D gene. The CDR3 has 13 residues. CDR1 is SQVTM and CDR2 is ANQGSEA in the germline V gene. The CDR3 is CSVEGVLKTEAFF. The CDR3 DNA follows: TGCAGCGTTGAAGGTGTCCTGAAGACTGAAGCTTTCTTT. The whole variable domain, filled in from reference TRBV29-1 and TRBJ1-1, reads SAVISQKPSRDICQRGTSLTIQCQVDSQVTMMFWYRQQPGQSLTLIATANQGSEATYESGFVIDKFPISRPNLTFSTLTVSNMSPEDSSIYLCSVEGVLKTEAFFGQGTRLTVV.

V usage is TRBV29-1 and J usage is TRBJ2-5, with D unresolved. CDR3 length: 12 amino acids. V was shortened by 7 bases and J by 5 bases, with 14 bases between the two germline ends. The V gene's germline CDR1 is SQVTM and CDR2 ANQGSEA. CDR3 coding DNA: TGCAGCGGCGGCCGTGTTGAGGAGACCCAGTACTTC. Protein sequence: CSGGRVEETQYF.